This TCR beta chain was sequenced in a study of vaccination effects on CD4 cells after COVID-19. As to this clone: Antigen unknown.

Antigen-specific CD4+ T cells expanded by the ViraFEST assay with viral peptide pools were then sequenced. Investigators separated out CD4+ T cells once around nine days of culture had passed. The healthy vaccine recipients, who had no prior SARS-CoV-2 infection, showed negative nucleocapsid antibodies. The data were produced by immunoSEQ multiplex PCR, yet TCRdb's version contains in-frame clones alone and is incomplete. The data hold about 41,000 clones, with around 70% observed a single time. Germline CDR1 reads LGHNA; CDR2 reads YNFKEQ. V was shortened by 0 bases and J by 2 bases, with 11 bases between the two germline ends. The CDR3 spans 15 residues.

The clonotype was recovered from a human donor who received a COVID-19 vaccine. Sequences were derived from CD4+ T cells from PBMCs cultured with HCoV-OC43 spike peptides, sampled before COVID-19 vaccination. The subset: HCoV-OC43 spike overlapping peptide pool stimulation. This chain joins TRBV4-2 and TRBJ2-7; D ambiguous. The CDR3 is CASSQDLGRTYEQYF. The CDR3 bases are TGTGCCAGCAGCCAAGATTTAGGAAGGACCTACGAGCAGTACTTC.